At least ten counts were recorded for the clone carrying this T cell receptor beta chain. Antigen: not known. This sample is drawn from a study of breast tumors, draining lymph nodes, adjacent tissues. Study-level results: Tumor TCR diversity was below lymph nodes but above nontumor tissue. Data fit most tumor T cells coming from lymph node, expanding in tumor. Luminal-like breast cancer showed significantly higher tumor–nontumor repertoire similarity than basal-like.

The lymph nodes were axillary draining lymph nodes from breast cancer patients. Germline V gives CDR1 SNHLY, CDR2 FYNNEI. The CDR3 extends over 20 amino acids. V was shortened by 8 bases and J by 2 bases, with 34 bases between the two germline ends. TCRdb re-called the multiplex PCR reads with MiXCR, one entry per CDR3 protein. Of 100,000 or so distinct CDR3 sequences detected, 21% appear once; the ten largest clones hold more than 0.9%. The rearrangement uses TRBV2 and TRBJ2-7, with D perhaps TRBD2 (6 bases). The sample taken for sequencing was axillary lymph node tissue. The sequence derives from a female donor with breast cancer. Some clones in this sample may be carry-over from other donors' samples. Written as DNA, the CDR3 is TGTGCCAGCCAGTCACGGAGCGGGCGTAATCGCGTTTTAAATACCTACGAGCAGTACTTC. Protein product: CASQSRSGRNRVLNTYEQYF.